Each of the 13 T cell receptor beta chains below was sequenced from the same sample in a study of OX40 agonist ivuxolimab in advanced cancers. TCRdb's table, derived via immunoSEQ multiplex PCR, lists solely in-frame clones and lacks some. The repertoire holds tens of thousands of clones, with 85% as singletons. Sequencing was performed on CD4+ or CD8+ T cells sorted from blood, taken in a trial of the OX40 agonist ivuxolimab. The origin of the receptors is an adult with an advanced solid tumor such as melanoma, head and neck, liver or kidney cancer.

This chain connects TRBV25-1 to TRBJ1-1; the D is unclear. The CDR3 runs to 12 residues. CDR1 and CDR2 from the germline V gene are MGHDK and SYGVNS. Trimming removed 6 bases at V and 1 base at J, with 6 bases between. This chain's CDR3 is CASRKGNTEAFF. CDR3 DNA sequence: TGTGCCAGCAGGAAGGGGAACACTGAAGCTTTCTTT.

The chain couples TRBV5-4 to TRBJ2-3; tentatively, D is TRBD1 or TRBD2 (5 bases each). Germline CDR1 SGHNT, CDR2 YYREEE (reference sequence). This CDR3 is built from 17 residues. V lost 4 bases and J 1 base, leaving 19 bases between the germline ends. The CDR3 bases are TGTGCCAGCAGCCCGGCTAGCAAGGGGAGTGGCACAGATACGCAGTATTTT. Its translation is CASSPASKGSGTDTQYF. The full variable domain, its missing parts supplied by reference TRBV5-4 and TRBJ2-3, is ETGVTQSPTHLIKTRGQQVTLRCSSQSGHNTVSWYQQALGQGPQFIFQYYREEENGRGNFPPRFSGLQFPNYSSELNVNALELDDSALYLCASSPASKGSGTDTQYFGPGTRLTVL.

The V call is TRBV9, the J call TRBJ2-2, with D unresolved. V lost 0 bases to trimming and J lost 1 base, with 7 bases between them. This CDR3 has 15 residues. The germline CDR1 and CDR2 sequences are SGDLS and YYNGEE. The CDR3 here is CASSVERLNTGELFF. The CDR3 bases are TGTGCCAGCAGCGTAGAGCGATTGAACACCGGGGAGCTGTTTTTT.

This rearrangement joins TRBV19 to TRBJ1-1; tentatively, D is TRBD1 (5 bases). The CDR3 consists of 15 residues. Germline V lookup: CDR1 LNHDA, CDR2 SQIVND (reference sequence). V was clipped by 7 bases and J by 1 base, with 16 bases between them. CDR3 amino acids: CASTQTGVGNTEAFF. The CDR3 coding sequence is TGTGCCAGTACCCAAACAGGTGTGGGGAACACTGAAGCTTTCTTT.

The V gene is TRBV7-2, the J gene TRBJ2-2, with D possibly called TRBD1 or TRBD2 (5 bases each). Trimming removed 5 bases from V and 7 bases from J, with 14 bases in between. The CDR3 has 14 residues. Germline CDR1 is SGHTA and CDR2 is FQGNSA. CDR3 DNA sequence: TGTGCCAGCAGCCAGAGGGGCGCCGGCGGGGAGCTGTTTTTT. This gives the protein CASSQRGAGGELFF.

The V gene is TRBV6-5, the J gene TRBJ1-2; 9 bases align to TRBD1. From germline, CDR1 is MNHEY and CDR2 SVGAGI. This CDR3 has 14 residues. V shed 5 bases, J shed 6 bases, and the junction held 7 bases outside the gene matches. CDR3 sequence: CASSVTGGKNGYTF. As DNA, the CDR3 is TGTGCCAGCAGTGTGACAGGGGGTAAAAATGGCTACACCTTC.

The rearrangement links TRBV11-3 to TRBJ2-3, with 7 bases identical to TRBD1. Per germline, CDR1 SGHNT and CDR2 YENEEA. The CDR3 is made up of 14 amino acids. Trimming cost V 5 bases and J 4 bases; bases outside gene matches: 6. The CDR3 loop is CASSPTGLADTQYF. DNA of the CDR3: TGTGCCAGCAGCCCGACAGGGCTGGCAGATACGCAGTATTTT.

The rearrangement links TRBV7-2 to TRBJ2-1; D might be TRBD1 or TRBD2, each matching 6 bases. In germline, CDR1 is SGHTA, CDR2 FQGNSA. Trimming cost V 4 bases and J 4 bases, with 14 bases left between them. The CDR3 consists of 15 residues. CDR3 in amino acids: CASSSGGGPYNEQFF. The CDR3 region has the DNA TGTGCCAGCAGCTCCGGGGGCGGGCCATACAATGAGCAGTTCTTC.

CDR3: CASSVEGQGSSPLHF. As DNA, the CDR3 is TGTGCCAGCAGCGTAGAAGGACAGGGGAGCTCACCCCTCCACTTT. V usage is TRBV9 and J usage is TRBJ1-6, with 9 bases fitting TRBD1. The length of the CDR3 is 15 residues. The V segment lost 0 bases and the J segment 10 bases; nucleotides outside the gene matches: 5. CDR1 is SGDLS and CDR2 is YYNGEE in the germline V gene.

The rearrangement links TRBV13 to TRBJ1-2; possibly TRBD1 for D (5 bases). This CDR3 spans 13 amino acids. V was clipped by 4 bases and J by 8 bases, with 14 bases between them. In germline, CDR1 is PRHDT, CDR2 FYEKMQ (reference sequence). CDR3 sequence reads: CASSSGDRSGYTF. CDR3 nucleotide sequence: TGTGCCAGCAGCTCAGGCGACAGAAGCGGCTACACCTTC.

The chain couples TRBV7-2 to TRBJ1-1; D may be TRBD1 (5 bases). This CDR3 comprises 18 residues. CDR1 is SGHTA and CDR2 is FQGNSA in the germline V gene. The V gene lost 4 bases and the J gene lost 3 bases, with 24 bases spanning the gap. The CDR3 here is CASSSHPWDPIRDTEAFF. The CDR3 nucleotides are TGTGCCAGCAGCTCACACCCTTGGGACCCGATAAGGGACACTGAAGCTTTCTTT.

This clone was observed a few times. The rearrangement joins TRBV5-1 to TRBJ2-5, with TRBD2 identical over 10 bases. V gave up 4 bases and J gave up 5 bases; unmatched junction bases: 8. CDR3 length: 15 residues. The germline CDR1 and CDR2 sequences are SGHRS and YFSETQ. CDR3 protein: CASSPAGGPWETQYF. The CDR3, as DNA: TGCGCCAGCAGCCCAGCGGGAGGGCCGTGGGAGACCCAGTACTTC.

The rearrangement joins TRBV27 to TRBJ2-5, with 11 nucleotides matching TRBD2. The V segment lost 6 bases and the J segment 7 bases; nucleotides outside the gene matches: 13. The CDR3 is 16 residues long. Per the germline V gene, CDR1 is MNHEY and CDR2 is SMNVEV (reference sequence). DNA for the CDR3: TGTGCCAGCAGCCTCGAGGCTAGCGGGAGGATCGTGACCCAGTACTTC. It encodes CASSLEASGRIVTQYF.